The 12 T cell receptor beta chains listed next were all sequenced from one sample in a study of cytomegalovirus exposure and HLA in healthy donors. A multiplex PCR was run with 60 Vbeta primers and 13 Jbeta primers. Assay: immunoSEQ multiplex PCR; the TCRdb copy retains only in-frame clones and omits some. The sample includes about 97,000 clones, approximately 81% of them seen just once. Input material: PBMCs. The source of these receptors is a male donor in good health and CMV-seropositive.

The sample holds one count of this clone. The rearrangement uses TRBV30 and TRBJ2-7; tentative D call: TRBD2 (6 bases). This CDR3 is built from 15 residues. CDR1 GTSNPN and CDR2 SVGIG come from the germline V gene (reference sequence). Trimming stripped 0 bases from V and 6 bases from J, with 18 bases between. CDR3 in amino acids: CAWSVLASFPTEQYF. The CDR3 region has the DNA TGTGCCTGGAGTGTACTAGCTAGCTTCCCAACCGAGCAGTACTTC.

The gene calls are TRBV14 and TRBJ2-1, with 12 bases aligning to TRBD2. This CDR3 comprises 17 residues. From germline, CDR1 is SGHDN and CDR2 FVKESK. The V segment lost 3 bases and the J segment 3 bases; nucleotides outside the gene matches: 6. The CDR3 nucleotides are TGTGCCAGCAGCCAGTTTGGACTAGCGGGGCGCTACAATGAGCAGTTCTTC. Translation gives CASSQFGLAGRYNEQFF.

This chain connects TRBV29-1 to TRBJ1-1; 7 positions agree with TRBD1. V shed 7 bases, J shed 1 base, and the junction held 9 bases outside the gene matches. The CDR3 has 14 amino acids. From germline, CDR1 is SQVTM and CDR2 ANQGSEA. The CDR3 sequence: CSGRQGTANTEAFF. The CDR3 bases are TGCAGCGGACGACAGGGTACCGCGAACACTGAAGCTTTCTTT.

This chain connects TRBV10-3 to TRBJ1-2, with 9 nucleotides matching TRBD1. The CDR3 sequence is 14 residues long. V lost 6 bases to trimming and J lost 8 bases; unmatched junction nucleotides: 10. Germline V gene sequence: CDR1 ENHRY, CDR2 SYGVKD. The chain's CDR3 is CAIRGQGRSEGYTF. The CDR3 nucleotides read TGTGCCATCAGGGGACAGGGAAGGTCGGAAGGCTACACCTTC.

The CDR3: CASSSSQGNEQFF. CDR3 bases: TGTGCCAGCAGCTCGTCACAGGGGAATGAGCAGTTCTTC. This sequence joins TRBV7-3 and TRBJ2-1, with TRBD1 matching over 7 bases. The germline gives CDR1 SGHTA, CDR2 FQGTGA. V trimming: 4 bases; J trimming: 7 bases; junction bases outside the gene matches: 4. This CDR3 spans 13 amino acids.

This rearrangement joins TRBV7-9 to TRBJ2-7, with 11 positions matching TRBD1. The CDR3 length is 16 residues. V was clipped by 3 bases and J by 3 bases; unmatched bases: 7. Germline CDR1 is SEHNR and CDR2 is FQNEAQ (reference sequence). CDR3 loop: CASSFGGQGESYEQYF. CDR3 bases: TGTGCCAGCAGCTTCGGGGGACAGGGGGAAAGCTACGAGCAGTACTTC.

This clone was counted between two and nine times. The chain links TRBV6-6 to TRBJ1-5; 7 nucleotides align to TRBD1. Losses at the gene ends were 0 bases for V and 4 bases for J; bases not matched to a gene: 6. CDR3 length: 16 residues. Germline V lookup: CDR1 MNHNY, CDR2 SVGAGI (reference sequence). The CDR3 DNA reads TGTGCCAGCAGTTACTCGCGAGCAGGGGGAAATCAGCCCCAGCATTTT. As protein: CASSYSRAGGNQPQHF.

J is TRBJ1-3 and V is TRBV19, with D possibly being TRBD1 (6 bases). V gave up 6 bases and J gave up 4 bases, with 10 bases separating them. CDR3 size: 13 residues. CDR1 and CDR2 (germline): LNHDA, SQIVND (reference sequence). CDR3 region: CASRLGTGNTIYF. In nucleotides, the CDR3 is TGTGCCAGTAGGCTAGGGACAGGAAACACCATATATTTT.

The chain combines TRBV4-1 with TRBJ2-1, with 7 bases aligning to TRBD1. CDR3 size: 16 residues. Trimming at V came to 1 base and at J to 6 bases, leaving 9 bases not matched to a gene. In germline, CDR1 is MGHRA, CDR2 YSYEKL. CDR3 protein: CASSQGQGVGFNEQFF. For the CDR3, the DNA is TGCGCCAGCAGCCAAGGCCAGGGGGTAGGTTTCAATGAGCAGTTCTTC.

The gene calls are TRBV2 and TRBJ1-2, with unresolved D. Between the trimmed V and J ends, which lost 6 bases and 4 bases, there was a span of 9 bases. Germline assignment: CDR1 SNHLY and CDR2 FYNNEI. CDR3 length: 12 amino acids. The CDR3 loop reads CASRQMLYGYTF. CDR3 bases: TGTGCCAGCAGGCAGATGCTCTATGGCTACACCTTC. Full variable domain (remainder filled in from reference TRBV2 and TRBJ1-2): EPEVTQTPSHQVTQMGQEVILRCVPISNHLYFYWYRQILGQKVEFLVSFYNNEISEKSEIFDDQFSVERPDGSNFTLKIRSTKLEDSAMYFCASRQMLYGYTFGSGTRLTVV.

J is TRBJ1-2 and V is TRBV7-9; 7 bases line up with TRBD1. CDR1 SEHNR and CDR2 FQNEAQ come from the germline V gene (reference sequence). Germline trimming cut 11 bases from V and 0 bases from J; bases unmatched to any gene: 3. The CDR3 runs to 12 residues. CDR3 in amino acids: CAEGQTNYGYTF. CDR3 coding DNA: TGTGCCGAGGGACAGACTAACTATGGCTACACCTTC.

In this sample, this clone turned up once. V usage is TRBV19 and J usage is TRBJ1-1, with D tentatively TRBD1 (5 bases). This CDR3 is 14 amino acids long. Trimming took 8 bases from V and 3 from J, leaving 16 bases between them. From germline, CDR1 is LNHDA and CDR2 SQIVND (reference sequence). CDR3 in amino acids: CASVPQATDTEAFF. The CDR3 DNA sequence: TGTGCCAGTGTCCCACAGGCAACAGACACTGAAGCTTTCTTT.